A selection of T cell receptor beta chains follows, all from one sample in a study of blood T cell repertoires in COVID-19. Profiled with immunoSEQ multiplex PCR; TCRdb holds only in-frame clones, not every one. This sample has 210,000 or so clones, with around 80% found just once. The material sequenced was peripheral blood. Receptors originate from a human donor in a cohort sampled during active COVID-19. Both conserved end residues are part of each CDR3. A D gene is named only where the DNA matches it firmly. Clone sizes are given selectively: once, few, many, or a class where the clone is expanded.

j_gene: TRBJ2-5
v_gene: TRBV18
d_gene: TRBD2
abundance: -
CDR3aa: CASSSLVLAGETQYF

j_gene: TRBJ2-1
v_gene: TRBV3-1/TRBV3-2
d_gene: -
abundance: -
CDR3aa: CASSQGRGRNEQFF

j_gene: TRBJ2-2
v_gene: TRBV19
d_gene: TRBD2
abundance: -
CDR3aa: CASRTRIVPLTGELFF

j_gene: TRBJ1-1
v_gene: TRBV5-4
d_gene: -
abundance: -
CDR3aa: CASSLARRNTEAFF

j_gene: TRBJ2-5
v_gene: TRBV5-1
d_gene: -
abundance: -
CDR3aa: CASNDTYQETQYF

j_gene: TRBJ2-1
v_gene: TRBV3-1/TRBV3-2
d_gene: -
abundance: -
CDR3aa: CASSRRDSSYNEQFF

j_gene: TRBJ1-1
v_gene: TRBV4-1
d_gene: -
abundance: -
CDR3aa: CASSQVGLRGPEAFF

j_gene: TRBJ2-7
v_gene: TRBV6-1
d_gene: -
abundance: -
CDR3aa: CASSEAPVEQYF

j_gene: TRBJ2-7
v_gene: TRBV5-1
d_gene: TRBD2
abundance: -
CDR3aa: CASSVLSGTSGRSSYEQYF

j_gene: TRBJ1-4
v_gene: TRBV19
d_gene: -
abundance: once
CDR3aa: CASNDQSFRDPGHNEKLFF

j_gene: TRBJ2-7
v_gene: TRBV28
d_gene: -
abundance: -
CDR3aa: CASSALAIYEQYF

j_gene: TRBJ1-2
v_gene: TRBV3-1/TRBV3-2
d_gene: TRBD1
abundance: -
CDR3aa: CASSHLDRGYGYTF